A single T cell receptor beta chain is shown here with its context. Its antigen is currently unknown. The data originate from a study of early T cells in non-severe SARS-CoV-2 infection. Across the whole study: The authors sequenced bulk RNA from unsorted whole blood, leaving chains unpaired. Study-wide points: CD4 and private specificities were missed by VDJdb matching, which favored anti-spike CD8 responses.

The TCR library protocol was used to attach unique molecular identifiers. These identifiers were attached to individual cDNA molecules. TCRdb re-called the 5' RACE reads with MiXCR, one entry per CDR3 protein. The data hold fewer than 55,000 distinct CDR3 sequences, with approximately 10% observed a single time. Trimming shortened V by 5 bases and J by 0 bases, and 10 bases separated the two germline ends. This CDR3 contains 15 residues. Germline V gives CDR1 SGHTA, CDR2 FQGNSA. The sequencing sample was made of whole blood. The clonotype was recovered from an adult who was a healthcare worker with PCR-confirmed SARS-CoV-2 infection or an uninfected control (not recorded which). The rearrangement joins TRBV7-2 to TRBJ2-2; D remains unclear. CDR3 nucleotide sequence: TGTGCCAGCAGCCCTCAGAGGTCGAACACCGGGGAGCTGTTTTTT. This encodes CASSPQRSNTGELFF. Combining the CDR3 with reference TRBV7-2 and TRBJ2-2 gives the whole variable domain GAGVSQSPSNKVTEKGKDVELRCDPISGHTALYWYRQSLGQGLEFLIYFQGNSAPDKSGLPSDRFSAERTGGSVSTLTIQRTQQEDSAVYLCASSPQRSNTGELFFGEGSRLTVL.